This passage covers 32 T cell receptor beta chains from one sample sequenced in a study of T cell changes during pregnancy in multiple sclerosis (dated by TCRdb to between 2017 and 2020). Library generation was performed with the immunoSEQ multiplex PCR assay. Sourced from immuneACCESS, this table was stored by TCRdb with only in-frame sequences that have V and J called. A share of the clones is absent; for the studies checked, an unresolved V gene accounts for under half, and the remainder has no known explanation. This sample is represented by about 80,000 clones; under 95% of them were singletons. The leading ten clones occupy around 1.4% of the sample. Sequences were derived from peripheral blood, sampled before pregnancy. These receptors came from a female donor with multiple sclerosis, enrolled in a pregnancy study.

The genes are TRBV6-1 and TRBJ2-5; TRBD1 agrees at 8 bases. The V gene's germline CDR1 is MNHNS and CDR2 SASEGT. The CDR3 runs 14 residues. With 7 bases clipped from V and 5 bases from J, the junction kept 9 bases outside the gene matches. This CDR3 is CASIKDRAYETQYF. CDR3 bases: TGTGCCAGCATCAAGGACAGGGCGTACGAGACCCAGTACTTC.

The V gene is TRBV4-1, the J gene TRBJ1-1; D call uncertain. Trimming took 5 bases from V and 5 from J, leaving 12 bases between them. The germline CDR1 and CDR2 sequences are MGHRA and YSYEKL. The CDR3 totals 13 residues. CDR3 sequence reads: CASSKEGGTEAFF. The DNA of the CDR3 is TGCGCCAGCAGCAAGGAGGGAGGAACTGAAGCTTTCTTT.

The chain is built from TRBV19 and TRBJ2-3, with D perhaps matching TRBD1 (6 bases). The CDR3 sequence is 15 residues long. Trimming took off 4 bases at V and 1 base at J, with 12 bases between the two ends. Germline V gene data show CDR1 as LNHDA and CDR2 as SQIVND (reference sequence). Here the CDR3 reads CASSTFAGGTDTQYF. CDR3 nucleotide sequence: TGTGCCAGTAGTACTTTCGCAGGGGGCACAGATACGCAGTATTTT.

This clone is categorized as medium-sized (0.01 to 0.1%). The rearrangement links TRBV28 to TRBJ1-5; TRBD1 matches 9 bases. The germline V gene encodes CDR1 MDHEN and CDR2 SYDVKM. J lost 6 bases, V lost 2 bases, and 5 bases had no gene match. The CDR3 has 15 amino acids. The CDR3 protein is CASSLGDRVIQPQHF. The CDR3 nucleotides read TGTGCCAGCAGTTTAGGGGACAGGGTAATTCAGCCCCAGCATTTT.

The gene calls are TRBV5-6 and TRBJ1-1; 9 bases are shared with TRBD1. From germline, CDR1 is SGHDT and CDR2 YYEEEE. Trimming at V came to 3 bases and at J to 1 base, leaving 4 bases not matched to a gene. The CDR3 covers 15 residues. In DNA, the CDR3 is TGTGCCAGCAGCTCTCCGGGACAGGGGAACACTGAAGCTTTCTTT. This gives the protein CASSSPGQGNTEAFF. Looking up the rest from reference TRBV5-6 and TRBJ1-1 gives the full variable domain: DAGVTQSPTHLIKTRGQQVTLRCSPKSGHDTVSWYQQALGQGPQFIFQYYEEEERQRGNFPDRFSGHQFPNYSSELNVNALLLGDSALYLCASSSPGQGNTEAFFGQGTRLTVV.

The chain carries TRBV4-2 and TRBJ1-2; D is unclear. With 3 bases removed from V and 5 bases from J, the gap between germline ends came to 13 bases. The CDR3 contains 14 residues. Germline CDR1 reads LGHNA; CDR2 reads YNFKEQ. The CDR3 nucleotides read TGTGCCAGCAGCCATCCTCTAGACCGATATGGCTACACCTTC. Its translation is CASSHPLDRYGYTF.

This sequence joins TRBV5-1 and TRBJ2-3, with 9 bases fitting TRBD2. The germline V gene has CDR1 SGHRS and CDR2 YFSETQ. V was pared by 2 bases and J by 3 bases, with 4 bases of the junction left unmatched. The CDR3 covers 15 residues. CDR3: CASSLVSGGTDTQYF. The CDR3 DNA follows: TGCGCCAGCAGCTTAGTTAGCGGGGGAACAGATACGCAGTATTTT.

This chain connects TRBV6-5 to TRBJ1-6, with TRBD1 matching 8 bases. From germline, CDR1 is MNHEY and CDR2 SVGAGI. After removal of 6 bases from V and 13 bases from J, the junction contained 11 bases not matched to a gene. There are 14 residues in the CDR3. The CDR3, as DNA: TGTGCCAGCAGCCCTTTGACAGGGGCGTGGCCCCTCCACTTT. Translated: CASSPLTGAWPLHF.

The V call is TRBV10-2, the J call TRBJ2-7; 9 bases align to TRBD1. V lost 3 bases and J lost 5; bases outside the gene matches: 5. Germline assignment: CDR1 WSHSY and CDR2 SAAADI. This CDR3 is built from 14 residues. As DNA, the CDR3 is TGCGCCAGCAGTGATGGACAGGGGTTCCACGAGCAGTACTTC. This translates into CASSDGQGFHEQYF.

This rearrangement joins TRBV5-1 to TRBJ2-3, with 14 nucleotides matching TRBD2. Germline CDR1 is SGHRS and CDR2 is YFSETQ. With 3 bases clipped from V and 4 bases from J, the junction kept 7 bases outside the gene matches. The CDR3 runs to 17 residues. CDR3 DNA sequence: TGCGCCAGCAGCTCATTGACTAGCGGGGGGGTATCAGATACGCAGTATTTT. Residues: CASSSLTSGGVSDTQYF.

The chain couples TRBV19 to TRBJ1-1, with D unclear. CDR1 and CDR2 from the germline V gene are LNHDA and SQIVND (reference sequence). V lost 8 bases and J 4 bases, leaving 14 bases between the germline ends. The CDR3 has 13 residues. In DNA form, the CDR3 reads TGTGCCAGTGGTGACTTAAAATTCACTGAAGCTTTCTTT. This encodes CASGDLKFTEAFF.

J is TRBJ1-4 and V is TRBV6-6; D perhaps matches TRBD1 (5 bases). In germline, CDR1 is MNHNY, CDR2 SVGAGI (reference sequence). The CDR3 consists of 15 residues. V shed 2 bases and J shed 5 bases, with 12 bases lying between them. The CDR3 region is CASSYGQGLNEKLFF. The CDR3 bases are TGTGCCAGCAGTTACGGCCAGGGTCTGAATGAAAAACTGTTTTTT.

This sequence joins TRBV6-5 and TRBJ2-4; TRBD2 agrees at 8 bases. The CDR3 runs 13 residues. Germline V gives CDR1 MNHEY, CDR2 SVGAGI. V dropped 11 bases and J dropped 4; count of bases not matched to a gene: 7. The CDR3 reads CAAGGGGKNIQYF. CDR3 DNA sequence: TGTGCCGCGGGAGGTGGAGGGAAAAACATTCAGTACTTC.

The count of this clone is one. The chain recombines TRBV23-1 with TRBJ2-1; 8 bases match TRBD2. TRBV23-1 is flagged as an ORF with uncertain function. This CDR3 spans 20 amino acids. The junction had 15 bases not matched to a gene; V was cut back by 2 bases and J by 0 bases. CDR3: CASSQDVRGGRPTSYNEQFF. The CDR3 nucleotides read TGCGCCAGCAGTCAAGATGTTCGGGGGGGCAGGCCTACCTCCTACAATGAGCAGTTCTTC.

The chain recombines TRBV18 with TRBJ2-1, with TRBD2 matching 7 bases. The CDR3 is 15 amino acids. CDR1 and CDR2 (germline): KGHSH, LQKENI. V lost 0 bases to trimming and J lost 5 bases; unmatched junction nucleotides: 4. CDR3 sequence reads: CASSPPGDYHNEQFF. CDR3 DNA sequence: TGTGCCAGCTCACCACCGGGGGACTACCACAATGAGCAGTTCTTC.

The CDR3 is CASSQTGGDSASYEQYF. CDR3 sequence (DNA): TGTGCCAGCAGCCAAACAGGGGGGGACTCAGCCTCCTACGAGCAGTACTTC. This rearrangement joins TRBV9 to TRBJ2-7, with D perhaps matching TRBD1 (8 bases). This CDR3 is 17 amino acids long. The germline CDR1 and CDR2 sequences are SGDLS and YYNGEE. V was shortened by 4 bases and J by 0 bases, with 20 bases between the two germline ends.

This chain connects TRBV5-1 to TRBJ2-3; 7 positions match TRBD1. The V gene end was trimmed by 2 bases and the J gene end by 2 bases; junction bases not matched to a gene: 11. The CDR3 extends over 17 amino acids. In germline, CDR1 is SGHRS, CDR2 YFSETQ. CDR3 sequence: CASSFRYPTGTTDTQYF. CDR3 sequence (DNA): TGCGCCAGCAGCTTCCGGTATCCGACAGGGACCACAGATACGCAGTATTTT.

The chain carries TRBV7-9 and TRBJ1-1; weak D call: TRBD1 (6 bases). Germline CDR1 reads SEHNR; CDR2 reads FQNEAQ (reference sequence). CDR3 length: 15 amino acids. Trimming cost V 5 bases and J 1 base, with 14 bases left between them. The CDR3 protein is CASSDLRGGNTEAFF. In nucleotides, the CDR3 is TGTGCCAGCAGCGACCTCAGGGGTGGGAACACTGAAGCTTTCTTT. The entire variable domain, with the rest obtained from reference TRBV7-9 and TRBJ1-1, is as follows: DTGVSQNPRHKITKRGQNVTFRCDPISEHNRLYWYRQTLGQGPEFLTYFQNEAQLEKSRLLSDRFSAERPKGSFSTLEIQRTEQGDSAMYLCASSDLRGGNTEAFFGQGTRLTVV.

This clone occurred once. V is TRBV2 and J is TRBJ2-3; 8 bases align to TRBD2. This CDR3 is built from 16 residues. The V gene end was trimmed by 3 bases and the J gene end by 3 bases; junction bases not matched to a gene: 8. The germline gives CDR1 SNHLY, CDR2 FYNNEI. The CDR3 coding sequence is TGTGCCAGCAGTGAGGACGGGGGGGGTGGTACAGATACGCAGTATTTT. The encoded protein is CASSEDGGGGTDTQYF.

The chain employs TRBV4-2 and TRBJ1-1; D is possibly TRBD1 (6 bases). The germline V gene encodes CDR1 LGHNA and CDR2 YNFKEQ. Trimming shortened V by 1 base and J by 4 bases, and 7 bases separated the two germline ends. This CDR3 has 13 residues. The CDR3 loop reads CASSQGTVTEAFF. In nucleotides, the CDR3 is TGTGCCAGCAGCCAAGGGACAGTCACTGAAGCTTTCTTT.

The rearrangement joins TRBV5-1 to TRBJ1-1; D not certain. With 1 base removed from V and 1 base from J, the gap between germline ends came to 5 bases. Per germline, CDR1 SGHRS and CDR2 YFSETQ. This CDR3 is 13 amino acids long. The CDR3 protein is CASSLTRNTEAFF. The CDR3 DNA is TGCGCCAGCAGCTTGACTAGGAACACTGAAGCTTTCTTT.

This chain connects TRBV12-5 to TRBJ1-2; possibly TRBD1 for D (5 bases). The CDR3 extends over 14 amino acids. The ends were cut back, 4 bases at V and 3 bases at J, with 12 bases in the middle. Germline V gene sequence: CDR1 LGHNT, CDR2 FRNRAP. The CDR3 region has the DNA TGTGCTAGTGGTTGGCTACAAGGGGACTATGGCTACACCTTC. Its translation is CASGWLQGDYGYTF.

CDR3 protein: CASSEKQGMNTEAFF. The CDR3 region has the DNA TGTGCCAGCAGCGAAAAACAGGGGATGAACACTGAAGCTTTCTTT. This chain joins TRBV7-3 and TRBJ1-1; 7 bases map to TRBD1. J was trimmed by 0 bases and V by 5 bases; bases with no gene match: 6. This CDR3 comprises 15 residues. In germline, CDR1 is SGHTA, CDR2 FQGTGA.

The CDR3 coding sequence is TGTGCCAGCAGCCCCCCGTCCCGGGAATTGTTAGCTTTCTTT. Its translation: CASSPPSRELLAFF. The rearrangement links TRBV7-9 to TRBJ1-1; D call uncertain. The CDR3 extends over 14 amino acids. Germline values: CDR1 SEHNR, CDR2 FQNEAQ (reference sequence). V was clipped by 5 bases and J by 10 bases, with 20 bases between them.

The V gene is TRBV29-1, the J gene TRBJ2-2; 7 bases match TRBD1. This CDR3 region has 13 residues. J gave up 3 bases and V 6 bases, and 4 bases lay outside the gene matches. Per the germline V gene, CDR1 is SQVTM and CDR2 is ANQGSEA. The CDR3 DNA follows: TGCAGCGTCGACAGGGACCACACCGGGGAGCTGTTTTTT. It is translated as CSVDRDHTGELFF.

The V call is TRBV4-2, the J call TRBJ2-1; 11 nucleotides align to TRBD2. CDR1 is LGHNA, CDR2 YNFKEQ, per germline. The length of the CDR3 is 16 residues. The J segment lost 7 bases and the V segment lost 6 bases, leaving 11 bases of the junction unmatched. CDR3 nucleotides: TGTGCCAGCAGGGATTTTAGCGGGGGGGGAGTGAATGAGCAGTTCTTC. Amino acids: CASRDFSGGGVNEQFF.

The rearrangement uses TRBV10-1 and TRBJ1-3, with D perhaps matching TRBD1 (6 bases). The ends were cut back, 10 bases at V and 4 bases at J, with 20 bases in the middle. Germline CDR1 WNHNN, CDR2 SYGVQD (reference sequence). CDR3 length: 15 residues. CDR3 residues: CATLGGETRGNTIYF. DNA for the CDR3: TGCGCCACTCTAGGGGGGGAGACCCGGGGAAACACCATATATTTT.

Only one count was recorded for this clone. The CDR3 bases are TGTGCCAGCAGCCCCCGAGGATCCTTTTTCTCTGGAAACACCATATATTTT. This sequence encodes CASSPRGSFFSGNTIYF. This chain links TRBV9 with TRBJ1-3; the D is unclear. Germline V gene lookup returns CDR1 SGDLS and CDR2 YYNGEE. The CDR3 is 17 amino acids. Trimming removed 4 bases at V and 0 bases at J, with 17 bases between.

The V gene is TRBV5-5, the J gene TRBJ1-2; 9 bases agree with TRBD1. The germline CDR1 and CDR2 sequences are SGHKS and YYEKEE (reference sequence). This CDR3 comprises 16 residues. Trimming took 4 bases from V and 1 from J; bases not matched to a gene: 8. This CDR3 is CASSLWTGAYNYGYTF. The DNA for the CDR3 is TGTGCCAGCAGCCTGTGGACAGGGGCTTATAACTATGGCTACACCTTC.

The chain employs TRBV30 and TRBJ1-1; D is possibly TRBD1 (6 bases). Trimming pared 4 bases from V and 8 bases from J, leaving 14 bases between. The CDR3 sequence is 12 residues long. Germline assignment: CDR1 GTSNPN and CDR2 SVGIG (reference sequence). The CDR3 bases are TGTGCCTGGAACGAGGGGGGGGCGGAAGCTTTCTTT. As protein: CAWNEGGAEAFF.

The chain is built from TRBV5-1 and TRBJ2-7; 13 bases are shared with TRBD2. V shed 4 bases and J 7 bases; nucleotides not matched to a gene: 8. Per germline, CDR1 SGHRS and CDR2 YFSETQ. This CDR3 contains 15 residues. CDR3 bases: TGCGCCAGCAGCCCGCTAACTAGCGGGGGGGCAGAGCAGTACTTC. Translating gives CASSPLTSGGAEQYF.

The gene calls are TRBV5-6 and TRBJ2-1; 14 positions match TRBD2. This CDR3 spans 16 amino acids. V lost 4 bases to trimming and J lost 4 bases; unmatched junction nucleotides: 4. Germline V gives CDR1 SGHDT, CDR2 YYEEEE. The CDR3 loop is CASSGLAGGFYNEQFF. The CDR3 DNA reads as TGTGCCAGCAGCGGACTAGCGGGGGGATTTTACAATGAGCAGTTCTTC.